A selection of T cell receptor beta chains follows, all from one sample in a study of T-cell memory formation after mild COVID-19. TCRdb re-called the 5' RACE reads with MiXCR, one entry per CDR3 protein. The table shows 250,000 to 300,000 distinct CDR3 sequences, with 15% to 20% occurring only once. Sequencing was carried out using PBMCs or a T cell subset sorted from them (not recorded which). Receptors were obtained from a young man who had mild COVID-19 (a few samples of this study predate the infection). Cell type and time point are not known. Both conserved end residues are part of each CDR3. The order of the fields is CDR3 length, V gene, D gene, J gene, clone size, CDR3 protein, CDR3 DNA. The D gene is left open where the match is weak. For some rows the clone size is stated as once, few or many, or as a class when expanded; others skip it.

17	TRBV5-5	TRBD1	TRBJ1-6	few	CASSLYSSGTGVSPLHF	TGTGCCAGCAGCTTGTATTCCTCCGGGACAGGGGTTTCACCCCTCCACTTT
12	TRBV30	.	TRBJ1-3	.	CAWSVDGNTIYF	TGTGCCTGGAGTGTGGACGGAAACACCATATATTTT
16	TRBV10-2	.	TRBJ1-1	few	CASSDYGTPRGTEAFF	TGCGCCAGCAGTGATTACGGGACCCCCCGGGGAACTGAAGCTTTCTTT
15	TRBV7-8	.	TRBJ1-1	.	CASRERPRGNTEAFF	TGTGCCAGCAGGGAGAGGCCCAGGGGGAACACTGAAGCTTTCTTT
13	TRBV19	.	TRBJ1-5	few	CASSILGNQPQHF	TGTGCCAGTAGTATCCTGGGGAATCAGCCCCAGCATTTT
15	TRBV9	.	TRBJ1-3	.	CASSGNPGRANTIYF	TGTGCCAGCAGCGGCAATCCAGGCCGGGCGAACACCATATATTTT
16	TRBV7-2	TRBD2	TRBJ2-2	.	CASSWTSGGLAGELFF	TGTGCCAGCAGCTGGACTAGCGGGGGATTGGCCGGGGAGCTGTTTTTT
13	TRBV30	.	TRBJ1-1	.	CAWSPLYNTEAFF	TGTGCCTGGAGTCCCTTATATAACACTGAAGCTTTCTTT
16	TRBV7-6	.	TRBJ2-3	.	CASSLVGGVGTDTQYF	TGTGCCAGCAGCTTAGTAGGGGGGGTTGGCACAGATACGCAGTATTTT
15	TRBV9	.	TRBJ1-5	.	CASSVEGGRNQPQHF	TGTGCCAGCAGCGTAGAAGGGGGGCGCAATCAGCCCCAGCATTTT
13	TRBV28	.	TRBJ1-1	.	CASSSGWSTEAFF	TGTGCCAGCAGTTCGGGGTGGAGCACTGAAGCTTTCTTT
14	TRBV7-2	.	TRBJ2-3	many	CASSLGISTDTQYF	TGTGCCAGCAGCTTGGGGATCAGCACAGATACGCAGTATTTT
13	TRBV10-3	TRBD1	TRBJ1-2	few	CAISPQQGNGYTF	TGTGCCATCAGTCCTCAACAGGGGAATGGCTACACCTTC
14	TRBV19	TRBD1	TRBJ2-7	few	CASSPTGTGLEQYF	TGTGCCAGTAGTCCGACCGGGACAGGGCTCGAGCAGTACTTC
17	TRBV7-9	TRBD2	TRBJ2-3	.	CASSLVLAGAGTDTQYF	TGTGCCAGCAGCTTAGTACTAGCGGGGGCCGGCACAGATACGCAGTATTTT
14	TRBV29-1	.	TRBJ2-7	.	CSVSALAPLYEQYF	TGCAGCGTCTCTGCCCTAGCGCCCCTCTACGAGCAGTACTTC
18	TRBV11-1	TRBD1	TRBJ2-4	.	CASSLEDSRTGRGAIQYF	TGTGCCAGCAGCTTAGAGGACAGCCGGACAGGGCGGGGTGCCATTCAGTACTTC
13	TRBV28	TRBD1	TRBJ1-3	.	CASRSGQGDTIYF	TGTGCCAGCAGGTCGGGACAGGGAGACACCATATATTTT
15	TRBV20-1	.	TRBJ1-3	.	CSARDRRQGARSIYF	TGCAGTGCTAGAGACAGGAGGCAGGGAGCCCGGTCCATATATTTT
16	TRBV7-3	.	TRBJ2-1	many	CASSPTPGLTYNEQFF	TGTGCCAGCAGTCCCACACCGGGACTGACGTACAATGAGCAGTTCTTC
15	TRBV4-3	TRBD2	TRBJ2-5	many	CASSQIGEGVETQYF	TGCGCCAGCAGCCAGATCGGGGAGGGCGTAGAGACCCAGTACTTC
13	TRBV7-3	.	TRBJ2-3	many	CASSFTGTDTQYF	TGTGCCAGCAGCTTCACAGGGACAGATACGCAGTATTTT
12	TRBV2	.	TRBJ2-5	many	CASSRSVWTQYF	TGTGCCAGCAGTCGTAGCGTCTGGACCCAGTACTTC
16	TRBV6-1	TRBD1	TRBJ1-2	few	CASQKEKGAPGYGYTF	TGTGCCAGCCAGAAGGAGAAGGGGGCGCCTGGCTATGGCTACACCTTC
14	TRBV30	.	TRBJ2-7	few	CAWSGGGSSYEQYF	TGTGCCTGGAGCGGTGGGGGCAGCTCCTACGAGCAGTACTTC
14	TRBV12-3/TRBV12-4	.	TRBJ1-4	.	CASSSPAGGEKLFF	TGTGCCAGCAGTTCGCCGGCAGGCGGTGAAAAACTGTTTTTT
14	TRBV29-1	.	TRBJ2-1	many	CSVWLGSSYNEQFF	TGCAGCGTTTGGCTCGGGTCTTCCTACAATGAGCAGTTCTTC
14	TRBV18	.	TRBJ2-7	few	CASSPQTGYYEQYF	TGTGCCAGCTCACCCCAAACGGGTTACTACGAGCAGTACTTC
16	TRBV6-5	TRBD1	TRBJ1-2	.	CASSYSINRGPDGYTF	TGTGCCAGCAGTTACTCAATTAACAGGGGGCCGGATGGCTACACCTTC
19	TRBV5-1	.	TRBJ2-3	.	CASSLPTPRVTPFTDTQYF	TGCGCCAGCAGCCTGCCGACCCCTAGAGTTACCCCCTTCACAGATACGCAGTATTTT
14	TRBV7-9	TRBD1	TRBJ2-7	many	CASSSIYPTGESSF	TGTGCCAGCAGCTCAATTTACCCCACAGGGGAATCTAGCTTC
15	TRBV18	.	TRBJ2-3	.	CASSPGSGRTDTQYF	TGTGCCAGCTCACCGGGGTCAGGACGCACAGATACGCAGTATTTT
14	TRBV7-9	.	TRBJ2-2	.	CASSPEGRQGELFF	TGTGCCAGCAGCCCGGAGGGGAGACAGGGGGAGCTGTTTTTT
16	TRBV5-6	.	TRBJ2-7	few	CASSSPIDGNSYEQYF	TGTGCCAGCAGCTCACCAATCGACGGGAACTCCTACGAGCAGTACTTC
15	TRBV10-3	.	TRBJ2-2	.	CAIRIDSSGTGELFF	TGTGCCATCAGGATCGACAGTTCGGGGACCGGGGAGCTGTTTTTT
16	TRBV12-3/TRBV12-4	TRBD1	TRBJ2-2	few	CASNLGTGGIRGELFF	TGTGCCAGCAACCTAGGGACAGGGGGAATTCGCGGGGAGCTGTTTTTT
15	TRBV4-2	.	TRBJ1-4	few	CASSQGGENNEKLFF	TGTGCCAGCAGCCAAGGGGGGGAGAATAATGAAAAACTGTTTTTT
16	TRBV5-6	TRBD2	TRBJ2-1	.	CASSTPRDYSYNEQFF	TGTGCCAGCAGCACCCCCAGGGACTACTCCTACAATGAGCAGTTCTTC
14	TRBV6-6	.	TRBJ1-1	.	CASSFDRPGTEAFF	TGTGCCAGCAGTTTTGACAGGCCGGGGACTGAAGCTTTCTTT
14	TRBV7-9	.	TRBJ2-1	once	CASSEPLGYNEQFF	TGTGCCAGCAGCGAGCCACTAGGATACAATGAGCAGTTCTTC